These T cell receptor beta chains were read from a single sample in a study of patients and donors after allogeneic stem cell transplantation. TCRdb recomputed calls from the RT-PCR reads with MiXCR, one row per CDR3 protein. This table holds 150,000 to 200,000 distinct CDR3 sequences, nearly 25% found once. The sequencing input was blood, either unsorted or a sorted T cell fraction (not recorded which). These receptors were collected from a human donor who was either an allogeneic HSCT recipient or a stem cell or donor lymphocyte infusion donor (not recorded which). It is not recorded whose cells these are; they may come from a transplant donor. The conserved cysteine and the conserved F or W are not part of the CDR3 here. D genes are given only for firm matches.

cdr3_aa cdr3_length d_call j_call v_call
ASSQVSGGTTGELF 14 TRBD2 TRBJ2-2 TRBV4-3
ASSPAWGLVQPQH 13 NA TRBJ1-5 TRBV4-3
ASSVIETGAGGELF 14 TRBD1 TRBJ2-2 TRBV11-1
ASSRHGGVDSPLH 13 NA TRBJ1-6 TRBV7-9
ASSRHNGYNEQF 12 NA TRBJ2-1 TRBV6-4
ASSVDGTGSYEQY 13 NA TRBJ2-7 TRBV9
SARPGQGAGGYT 12 TRBD1 TRBJ1-2 TRBV20-1
ASSPRRISYTQY 12 NA TRBJ2-3 TRBV7-2
ASSPTLSMDNEQF 13 NA TRBJ2-1 TRBV2
ASGLYHGSGNEKLF 14 NA TRBJ1-4 TRBV12-5
ASTTARGQGTRSSYNEQF 18 TRBD1 TRBJ2-1 TRBV12-3/TRBV12-4
ASFWTSAQETQY 12 TRBD2 TRBJ2-5 TRBV5-6
ASSLTSSYNEQF 12 NA TRBJ2-1 TRBV12-3/TRBV12-4
SARGWLAPYNEQF 13 NA TRBJ2-1 TRBV20-1
SGGQGSGSYEQY 12 TRBD1 TRBJ2-7 TRBV29-1
ASSQGQGYQPQH 12 TRBD1 TRBJ1-5 TRBV5-5
SAQLSPPKRGTEAF 14 NA TRBJ1-1 TRBV20-1
SARDWSYSGNTIY 13 NA TRBJ1-3 TRBV20-1
ASSLRGLDSPLH 12 NA TRBJ1-6 TRBV7-6
ASSSAQEGQY 10 NA TRBJ2-7 TRBV12-3/TRBV12-4
ASSFSWGRTDTQY 13 NA TRBJ2-3 TRBV27
ASSRPDSRVEDGELF 15 NA TRBJ2-2 TRBV12-3/TRBV12-4
ASSLTGGLSNQPQH 14 NA TRBJ1-5 TRBV6-6
ASSVMDFPNEQF 12 NA TRBJ2-1 TRBV9
ASRSTGNTEAF 11 NA TRBJ1-1 TRBV5-6
ASSLPWTSGRYNEQF 15 TRBD2 TRBJ2-1 TRBV7-2
ASSFREPDTQY 11 NA TRBJ2-3 TRBV5-1
ASRPMVDTQY 10 NA TRBJ2-3 TRBV7-2
SARGLAGGYTYEQY 14 TRBD2 TRBJ2-7 TRBV20-1
ASSTPGTAGENGYT 14 TRBD1 TRBJ1-2 TRBV4-1
ASSPGTGAYNEQF 13 TRBD1 TRBJ2-1 TRBV7-9
ATSRGTGVGNQPQH 14 TRBD1 TRBJ1-5 TRBV15
ASSQEVDTTGYGYT 14 NA TRBJ1-2 TRBV4-3
ASSPGDRETNYGYT 14 TRBD1 TRBJ1-2 TRBV5-1
ASSYSLTNSRASGYT 15 NA TRBJ1-2 TRBV6-5
ASSQMRGDRGPEKLF 15 TRBD1 TRBJ1-4 TRBV4-3
SARPSGTVTGNTIY 14 NA TRBJ1-3 TRBV20-1
AISELSMNTEAF 12 NA TRBJ1-1 TRBV10-3
ASSYERPLNTEAF 13 NA TRBJ1-1 TRBV6-5
SASLDRGSGNTIY 13 TRBD1 TRBJ1-3 TRBV20-1
ASSLGSGAGGYT 12 NA TRBJ1-2 TRBV7-6
SVEPTAMNTEAF 12 NA TRBJ1-1 TRBV29-1
ASSRTGEVLYGYT 13 TRBD1 TRBJ1-2 TRBV5-1
SAKGEGRGTGELF 13 NA TRBJ2-2 TRBV20-1
ASSLGGEVSKNIQY 14 NA TRBJ2-4 TRBV7-9
ASSQDGARGYT 11 NA TRBJ1-2 TRBV4-2
ASSGAEQF 8 NA TRBJ2-1 TRBV5-6
ATSRDEYQPQH 11 NA TRBJ1-5 TRBV15
ASSSEGKNIQY 11 NA TRBJ2-4 TRBV5-1
ASSDLVRTDTQY 12 NA TRBJ2-3 TRBV2
ASSELWAQY 9 NA TRBJ2-3 TRBV2
ASSLEGWPEAF 11 NA TRBJ1-1 TRBV3-1
ASSLVNSADTGELF 14 NA TRBJ2-2 TRBV7-8
ASSLEATSGGDTQY 14 TRBD2 TRBJ2-3 TRBV7-2
SARRDTLNEAF 11 NA TRBJ1-1 TRBV20-1
ASSRYRGAGQETQY 14 NA TRBJ2-5 TRBV6-6
SAARRYHGYT 10 NA TRBJ1-2 TRBV20-1
AWSVADGDTQY 11 NA TRBJ2-3 TRBV30
ATRTGNYGYT 10 TRBD1 TRBJ1-2 TRBV12-3/TRBV12-4
ASSPPRDGRWNTEAF 15 NA TRBJ1-1 TRBV5-1